Reported below is one T cell receptor (beta chain). In the study's own analysis: Amplification of reference gene primers was used by the study to estimate nucleated cell counts. Libraries were prepared by immunoSEQ multiplex PCR; TCRdb keeps only in-frame clonotypes and omits some of them. The V and J calls and the clone size are those of that table, but D and trimming were determined from the DNA. The sample contains roughly 27,000 clones, 90% to 95% of which appear only once. These data originate in a study of blood T cell repertoires in COVID-19. About the study: Acute-phase and convalescent COVID-19 samples originated in the United States, Italy and Spain. Sources were T cells, B-cell-depleted T cells, or PBMCs; the material itself was cDNA or gDNA.

The V end lost 1 base, the J end lost 5 bases, and 12 bases lay between the germline ends. The CDR3 is 15 amino acids. CDR1 KGHSH and CDR2 LQKENI come from the germline V gene. This TCR was recovered from a human donor with active COVID-19. The donor label of this sample is uncertain. The gene calls are TRBV18 and TRBJ1-5; D gene uncertain. Sequenced sample: peripheral blood. The CDR3 DNA follows: TGTGCCAGCTCACCACTAGCGGGAAAAGATCAGCCCCAGCATTTT. The encoded protein is CASSPLAGKDQPQHF.